This paragraph reports one T cell receptor beta chain. What it recognizes is unknown. The source of the sample is a study of post-analysis software for immune sequencing data. Presence of unique molecular identifiers characterized the TCR beta cDNA libraries. TCRdb reanalysed the PCR reads using MiXCR and keeps one entry per CDR3 protein. The sample includes approximately 570,000 distinct CDR3 sequences, around 47% seen only once; the top ten take 1.5% to 2%. Trimming removed 4 bases from V and 6 bases from J, with 10 bases in between. This CDR3 is built from 13 residues. Per germline, CDR1 SGHTA and CDR2 FQGNSA. The study's findings and limits: Comparison of patients with controls showed five TRBV segments more frequent in patients, TRBV5-6, TRBV5-1 and TRBV20-1 among them. The authors found that F measure strongly co-clustered same-batch samples.

The sequenced material came from blood. This chain uses TRBV7-2 with TRBJ2-1; a weak D match, TRBD2 (5 bases). This clonotype was sampled from a girl between 10 and 17 years old with multiple sclerosis. CDR3 coding DNA: TGTGCCAGCAGCTCGCTAGGAGGCAATGAGCAGTTCTTC. This encodes CASSSLGGNEQFF. Drawing the rest from reference TRBV7-2 and TRBJ2-1, the complete variable domain is GAGVSQSPSNKVTEKGKDVELRCDPISGHTALYWYRQSLGQGLEFLIYFQGNSAPDKSGLPSDRFSAERTGGSVSTLTIQRTQQEDSAVYLCASSSLGGNEQFFGPGTRLTVL.